This is a list of T cell receptor beta chains from one sample in a study of blood T cell repertoires in COVID-19. TCRdb keeps only in-frame clones here, not all; method: immunoSEQ multiplex PCR. The sample consists of nearly 110,000 clones, 85% to 95% of them appearing once. Sequenced material: peripheral blood. Receptors originate from a woman in her twenties or thirties with acute or convalescent COVID-19. Each CDR3 is given with its conserved first and last residue. Each record gives: D gene, J gene, V gene, clone size, CDR3 protein, CDR3 DNA. The D gene is left open where the match is weak. Not every row has a clone size; where given, it reads once, few, many or a size class.

>TRBD2|TRBJ2-3|TRBV7-9|-
CASSPSSGGTDTQYF
TGTGCCAGCAGCCCGTCTAGCGGGGGGACAGATACGCAGTATTTT
>TRBD1|TRBJ2-7|TRBV4-3|-
CASSHDRGSYEQYF
TGCGCCAGCAGCCACGACAGGGGGAGCTACGAGCAGTACTTC
>TRBD1|TRBJ2-2|TRBV7-3|-
CASSLMRTGTTGELFF
TGTGCCAGCAGCTTAATGAGGACAGGAACCACCGGGGAGCTGTTTTTT
>TRBD1|TRBJ2-3|TRBV24-1|-
CATSGTPRDRAADTQYF
TGTGCCACCAGTGGGACGCCCCGGGACAGGGCGGCAGATACGCAGTATTTT
>TRBD1|TRBJ2-1|TRBV7-2|-
CASSPQGVDNEQFF
TGTGCCAGCAGCCCGCAGGGGGTGGACAATGAGCAGTTCTTC
>TRBD1|TRBJ2-3|TRBV24-1|once
CATSDHRGHVRTDTQYF
TGTGCCACCAGTGATCACAGGGGGCACGTCCGCACAGATACGCAGTATTTT
>-|TRBJ1-1|TRBV6-2/TRBV6-3|-
CASSYLGDVNTEAFF
TGTGCCAGCAGTTACCTCGGGGATGTGAACACTGAAGCTTTCTTT
>-|TRBJ1-1|TRBV4-2|-
CASNRQEDTEAFF
TGTGCCAGCAACAGACAGGAGGACACTGAAGCTTTCTTT
>TRBD2|TRBJ2-1|TRBV9|-
CASSTTSGIMDEQFF
TGTGCCAGCAGCACGACTAGCGGGATTATGGATGAGCAGTTCTTC
>-|TRBJ1-5|TRBV2|-
CASSNDNSNQPQHF
TGTGCCAGCAGTAACGACAACAGCAATCAGCCCCAGCATTTT
>-|TRBJ2-2|TRBV25-1|-
CASTVGELFF
TGTGCCAGCACTGTCGGGGAGCTGTTTTTT
>-|TRBJ2-5|TRBV3-1/TRBV3-2|-
CASSQVGRETQYF
TGTGCCAGCAGCCAAGTGGGGAGAGAGACCCAGTACTTC
>-|TRBJ2-1|TRBV30|-
CAWSPDNSYNEQFF
TGTGCCTGGAGCCCTGACAACTCCTACAATGAGCAGTTCTTC
>TRBD1|TRBJ1-5|TRBV19|-
CASNLGGVNQPQHF
TGTGCCAGTAATTTAGGGGGCGTCAATCAGCCCCAGCATTTT
>TRBD2|TRBJ2-2|TRBV11-2|-
CASSLRGTSGPNTGELFF
TGTGCCAGCAGCTTACGCGGTACTAGCGGACCTAACACCGGGGAGCTGTTTTTT
>-|TRBJ2-4|TRBV7-3|-
CASSLGGVENIQYF
TGTGCCAGCAGCTTAGGGGGCGTGGAAAACATTCAGTACTTC
>-|TRBJ2-1|TRBV9|once
CASSARAGGKGNEQFF
TGTGCCAGCAGCGCCCGTGCGGGCGGGAAGGGCAATGAGCAGTTCTTC
>-|TRBJ2-2|TRBV11-1|-
CASTKTVTYTGELFF
TGTGCCAGCACCAAAACGGTTACTTACACCGGGGAGCTGTTTTTT
>-|TRBJ2-1|TRBV21-1|-
CASSNTSYPYNEQFF
TGTGCCAGCAGTAATACTTCTTATCCATACAATGAGCAGTTCTTC
>TRBD1|TRBJ1-6|TRBV7-2|once
CASSSAGQGSPLHF
TGTGCCAGCAGCTCGGCCGGACAGGGTTCACCCCTCCACTTT
>-|TRBJ1-2|TRBV6-6|-
CASSSWTNSANYGYTF
TGTGCCAGCAGTTCATGGACAAATTCAGCTAACTATGGCTACACCTTC
>-|TRBJ1-2|TRBV9|-
CASSANYGYTF
TGTGCCAGCAGCGCGAACTATGGCTACACCTTC
>-|TRBJ2-7|TRBV12-3/TRBV12-4|-
CASSFLRNEQYF
TGTGCCAGCAGTTTTTTGCGAAACGAGCAGTACTTC
>-|TRBJ1-1|TRBV28|-
CASSSPTPVVSTEAFF
TGTGCCAGCAGTTCACCTACGCCGGTTGTATCCACTGAAGCTTTCTTT
>TRBD1|TRBJ1-2|TRBV3-1/TRBV3-2|-
CASSAGDSLNYGYTF
TGTGCCAGCAGTGCAGGGGACAGCCTGAACTATGGCTACACCTTC
>TRBD1|TRBJ2-7|TRBV6-1|-
CASSETGYEQYF
TGTGCCAGCAGTGAGACAGGGTACGAGCAGTACTTC
>TRBD1|TRBJ2-2|TRBV4-2|-
CASSQDIGQGTAGELFF
TGTGCCAGCAGCCAAGATATTGGACAGGGCACCGCTGGGGAGCTGTTTTTT
>TRBD1|TRBJ1-2|TRBV6-2/TRBV6-3|few
CASSSRTGGFGYTF
TGTGCCAGCAGTTCAAGGACAGGGGGCTTTGGCTACACCTTC
>-|TRBJ2-5|TRBV19|-
CASSSGFDFQETQYF
TGTGCCAGTAGTTCCGGGTTTGACTTCCAAGAGACCCAGTACTTC
>TRBD1|TRBJ1-1|TRBV10-3|-
CAIRGGGTADTEAFF
TGTGCCATCAGGGGGGGTGGGACAGCGGACACTGAAGCTTTCTTT
>TRBD2|TRBJ2-1|TRBV6-5|-
CASSSGTSGHEQFF
TGTGCCAGCAGCTCCGGGACTAGCGGCCATGAGCAGTTCTTC
>TRBD2|TRBJ2-3|TRBV10-1|-
CASRGLADTDTQYF
TGCGCCAGCAGGGGACTAGCGGACACAGATACGCAGTATTTT
>-|TRBJ2-6|TRBV11-3|-
CASSPRGGWGHSGANVLTF
TGTGCCAGCAGCCCACGTGGGGGTTGGGGACACTCTGGGGCCAACGTCCTGACTTTC
>-|TRBJ1-2|TRBV7-2|-
CASSKTAPEGYTF
TGTGCCAGCAGCAAGACAGCGCCTGAGGGCTACACCTTC
>-|TRBJ1-5|TRBV9|-
CASSVGGGDQPQHF
TGTGCCAGCAGCGTAGGGGGAGGAGATCAGCCCCAGCATTTT
>TRBD1|TRBJ1-6|TRBV28|once
CASSIQTGAGSPLHF
TGTGCCAGCAGCATACAAACAGGGGCGGGTTCACCCCTCCACTTT
>TRBD1|TRBJ1-1|TRBV4-3|-
CASSRRQGAVTEAFF
TGCGCCAGCAGCCGACGACAGGGGGCGGTCACTGAAGCTTTCTTT
>-|TRBJ2-5|TRBV19|-
CASSMGAGETQYF
TGTGCCAGTAGTATGGGGGCAGGAGAGACCCAGTACTTC
>TRBD1|TRBJ1-5|TRBV4-3|-
CASSQDPPGQGSQPQHF
TGCGCCAGCAGCCAAGATCCCCCGGGACAGGGGAGTCAGCCCCAGCATTTT
>TRBD2|TRBJ2-7|TRBV18|-
CASSLTSVGGREQYF
TGTGCCAGCTCACTGACTAGCGTGGGAGGTCGGGAGCAGTACTTC
>TRBD1|TRBJ1-1|TRBV28|-
CASIRTGGKAFF
TGTGCCAGCATCAGGACAGGGGGTAAGGCTTTCTTT
>-|TRBJ2-3|TRBV11-2|-
CASSPLPDTQYF
TGTGCCAGCAGCCCCCTCCCCGATACGCAGTATTTT
>TRBD2|TRBJ2-5|TRBV7-3|-
CASSPQAGTGETQYF
TGTGCCAGCAGCCCACAAGCGGGAACCGGAGAGACCCAGTACTTC
>-|TRBJ2-2|TRBV4-1|-
CASSQGRRAGRNTGELFF
TGCGCCAGCAGCCAGGGTAGGAGGGCAGGAAGGAACACCGGGGAGCTGTTTTTT